This T cell receptor beta chain emerged from a study of blood T cell repertoires in COVID-19. Study as a whole: Samples taken during acute and convalescent COVID-19 were collected in the United States, Italy and Spain. Sample material is recorded as cDNA or gDNA derived from T cells, B-cell-depleted T cells, or PBMCs.

The germline V gene has CDR1 SGHAT and CDR2 FQNNGV. The CDR3 has 15 amino acids. V shed 3 bases and J 4 bases; nucleotides not matched to a gene: 3. Per the original methods: Amplification with reference gene primers provided the estimates of nucleated cell counts. TCRdb keeps only in-frame clones here, not all; method: immunoSEQ multiplex PCR. V and J calls and clone size are those listed in that table; D and trimming were worked out from the DNA. The table has roughly 160,000 clones, about 85% seen once. J is TRBJ2-6 and V is TRBV11-2; TRBD2 agrees at 7 bases. Sequencing was carried out using peripheral blood. This TCR was sampled from a man aged 18-30 years with acute or convalescent COVID-19. The CDR3 spells CASSLGGCGANVLTF. CDR3 DNA sequence: TGTGCCAGCAGCTTGGGGGGGTGCGGGGCCAACGTCCTGACTTTC. Full variable domain (outside the CDR3, taken from reference TRBV11-2 and TRBJ2-6): EAGVAQSPRYKIIEKRQSVAFWCNPISGHATLYWYQQILGQGPKLLIQFQNNGVVDDSQLPKDRFSAERLKGVDSTLKIQPAKLEDSAVYLCASSLGGCGANVLTFGAGSRLTVL.